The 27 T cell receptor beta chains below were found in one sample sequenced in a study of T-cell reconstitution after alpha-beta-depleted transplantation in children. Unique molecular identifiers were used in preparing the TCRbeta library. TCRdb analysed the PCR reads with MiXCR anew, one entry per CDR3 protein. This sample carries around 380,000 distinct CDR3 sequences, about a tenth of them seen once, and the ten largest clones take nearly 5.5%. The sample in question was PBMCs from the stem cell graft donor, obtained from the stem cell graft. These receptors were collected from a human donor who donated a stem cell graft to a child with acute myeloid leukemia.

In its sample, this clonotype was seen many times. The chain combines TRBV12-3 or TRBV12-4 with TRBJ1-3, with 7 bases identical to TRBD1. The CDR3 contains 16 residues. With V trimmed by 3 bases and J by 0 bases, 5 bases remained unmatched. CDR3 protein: CASSLGQPSSGNTIYF. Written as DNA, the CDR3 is TGTGCCAGCAGTTTGGGACAGCCCAGCTCTGGAAACACCATATATTTT.

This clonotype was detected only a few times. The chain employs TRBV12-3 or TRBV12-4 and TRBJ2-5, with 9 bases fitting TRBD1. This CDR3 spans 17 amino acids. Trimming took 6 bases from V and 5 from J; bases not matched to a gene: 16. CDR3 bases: TGTGCCAGCAGCCTGTCTCCCGGGACAGGGACCGGGGAGACCCAGTACTTC. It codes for CASSLSPGTGTGETQYF.

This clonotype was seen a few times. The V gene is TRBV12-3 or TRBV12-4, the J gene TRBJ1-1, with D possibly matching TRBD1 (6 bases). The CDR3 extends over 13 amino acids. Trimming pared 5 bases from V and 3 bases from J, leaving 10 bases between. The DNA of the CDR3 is TGTGCCAGCAGTACCAGGGGATACACTGAAGCTTTCTTT. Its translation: CASSTRGYTEAFF.

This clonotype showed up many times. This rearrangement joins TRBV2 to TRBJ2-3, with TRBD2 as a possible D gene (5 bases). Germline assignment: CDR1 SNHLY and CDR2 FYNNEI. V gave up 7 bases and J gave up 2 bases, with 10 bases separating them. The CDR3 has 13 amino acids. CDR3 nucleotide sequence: TGTGCCAGCAAACGGGGAGTCACAGATACGCAGTATTTT. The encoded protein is CASKRGVTDTQYF.

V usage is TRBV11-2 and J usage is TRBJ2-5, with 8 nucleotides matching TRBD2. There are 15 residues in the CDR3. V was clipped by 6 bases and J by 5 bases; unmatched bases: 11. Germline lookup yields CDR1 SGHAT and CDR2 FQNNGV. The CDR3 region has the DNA TGTGCCAGCAGTAGCGTTTTGGGGACTAGGGAGACCCAGTACTTC. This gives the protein CASSSVLGTRETQYF.

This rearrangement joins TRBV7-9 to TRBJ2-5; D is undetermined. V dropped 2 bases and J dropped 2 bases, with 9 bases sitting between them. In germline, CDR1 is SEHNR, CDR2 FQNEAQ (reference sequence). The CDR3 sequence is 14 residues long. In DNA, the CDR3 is TGTGCCAGCAGCTTACAGGAACCACAAGAGACCCAGTACTTC. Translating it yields CASSLQEPQETQYF.

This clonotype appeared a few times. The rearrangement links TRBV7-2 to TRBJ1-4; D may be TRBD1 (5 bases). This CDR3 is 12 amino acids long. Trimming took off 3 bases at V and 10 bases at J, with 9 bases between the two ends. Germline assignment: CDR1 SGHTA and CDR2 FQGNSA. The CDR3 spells CASSFRDGKLFF. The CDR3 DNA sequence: TGTGCCAGCAGCTTCAGGGATGGAAAACTGTTTTTT.

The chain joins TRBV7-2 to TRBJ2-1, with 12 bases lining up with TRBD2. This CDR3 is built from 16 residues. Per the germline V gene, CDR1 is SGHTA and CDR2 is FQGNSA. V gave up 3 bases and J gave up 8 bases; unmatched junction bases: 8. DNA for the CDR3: TGTGCCAGCAGCTTGGGGCCCCTAGCGGGAGGGGATGAGCAGTTCTTC. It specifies CASSLGPLAGGDEQFF.

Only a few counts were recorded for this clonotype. CDR3 sequence reads: CASSYTDFPTSTDTQYF. CDR3 coding DNA: TGTGCCAGCAGTTATACCGATTTCCCGACTAGCACAGATACGCAGTATTTT. V and J are TRBV6-5 and TRBJ2-3, with D unclear. The V and J ends lost 3 bases and 0 bases respectively, with 16 bases between them. The length of the CDR3 is 17 residues. The germline CDR1 and CDR2 sequences are MNHEY and SVGAGI.

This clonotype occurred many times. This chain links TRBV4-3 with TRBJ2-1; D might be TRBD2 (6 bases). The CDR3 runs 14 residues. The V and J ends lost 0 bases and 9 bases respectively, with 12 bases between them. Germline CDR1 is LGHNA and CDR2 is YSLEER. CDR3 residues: CASSQEIVGGEQFF. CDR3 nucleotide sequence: TGCGCCAGCAGCCAAGAGATAGTGGGAGGTGAGCAGTTCTTC.

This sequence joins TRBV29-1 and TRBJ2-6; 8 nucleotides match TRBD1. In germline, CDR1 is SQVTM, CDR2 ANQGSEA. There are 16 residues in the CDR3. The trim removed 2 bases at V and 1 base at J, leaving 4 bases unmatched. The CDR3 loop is CSVEKRQGSGANVLTF. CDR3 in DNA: TGCAGCGTTGAAAAGAGACAGGGGTCTGGGGCCAACGTCCTGACTTTC.

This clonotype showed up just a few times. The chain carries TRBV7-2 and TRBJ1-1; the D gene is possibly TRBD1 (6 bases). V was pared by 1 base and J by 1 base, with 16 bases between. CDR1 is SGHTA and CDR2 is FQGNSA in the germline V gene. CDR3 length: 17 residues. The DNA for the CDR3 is TGTGCCAGCAGCTTAGGACAGGTCGGGATTAGGAACACTGAAGCTTTCTTT. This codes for CASSLGQVGIRNTEAFF.

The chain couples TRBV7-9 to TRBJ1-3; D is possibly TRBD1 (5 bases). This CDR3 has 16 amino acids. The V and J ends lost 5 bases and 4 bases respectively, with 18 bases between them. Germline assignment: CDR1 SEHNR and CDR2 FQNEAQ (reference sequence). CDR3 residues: CASSPLGETRGNTIYF. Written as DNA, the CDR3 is TGTGCCAGCAGCCCTTTGGGGGAGACTAGAGGAAACACCATATATTTT.

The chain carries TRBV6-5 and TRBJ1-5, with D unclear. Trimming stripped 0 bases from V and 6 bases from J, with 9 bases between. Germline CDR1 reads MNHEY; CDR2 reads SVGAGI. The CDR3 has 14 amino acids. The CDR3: CASSYSIAGQPQHF. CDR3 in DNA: TGTGCCAGCAGTTACTCGATTGCTGGTCAGCCCCAGCATTTT.

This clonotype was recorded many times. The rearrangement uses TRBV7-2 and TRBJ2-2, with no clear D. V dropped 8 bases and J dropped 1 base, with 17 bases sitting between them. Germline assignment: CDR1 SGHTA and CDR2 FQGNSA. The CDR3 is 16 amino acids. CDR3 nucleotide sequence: TGTGCCAGCTCCAGGACGATGGCCGGGAACACCGGGGAGCTGTTTTTT. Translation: CASSRTMAGNTGELFF.

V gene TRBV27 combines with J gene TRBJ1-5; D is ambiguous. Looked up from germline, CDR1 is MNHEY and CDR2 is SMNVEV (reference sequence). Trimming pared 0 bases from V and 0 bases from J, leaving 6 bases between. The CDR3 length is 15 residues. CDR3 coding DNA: TGTGCCAGCAGTTTATCGGGCCTTAGCAATCAGCCCCAGCATTTT. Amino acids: CASSLSGLSNQPQHF.

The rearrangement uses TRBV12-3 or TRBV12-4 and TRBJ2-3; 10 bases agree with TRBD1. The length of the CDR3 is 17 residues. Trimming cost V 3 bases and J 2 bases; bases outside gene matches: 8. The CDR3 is CASSLGGTGAFTDTQYF. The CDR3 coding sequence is TGTGCCAGCAGTTTGGGGGGGACAGGGGCCTTCACAGATACGCAGTATTTT.

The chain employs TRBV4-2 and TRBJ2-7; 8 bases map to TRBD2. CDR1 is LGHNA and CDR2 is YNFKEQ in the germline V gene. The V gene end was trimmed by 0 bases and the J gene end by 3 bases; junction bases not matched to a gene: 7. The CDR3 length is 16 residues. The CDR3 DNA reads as TGTGCCAGCAGCCAAGATTATCCTAGCGGGTACTACGAGCAGTACTTC. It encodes CASSQDYPSGYYEQYF.

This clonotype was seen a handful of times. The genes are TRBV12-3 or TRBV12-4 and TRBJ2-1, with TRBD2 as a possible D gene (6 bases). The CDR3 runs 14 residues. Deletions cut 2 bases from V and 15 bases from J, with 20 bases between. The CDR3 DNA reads TGTGCCAGCAGTTTATTGGAGGGCGGGGCCCCAGTGTTCTTC. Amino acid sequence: CASSLLEGGAPVFF.

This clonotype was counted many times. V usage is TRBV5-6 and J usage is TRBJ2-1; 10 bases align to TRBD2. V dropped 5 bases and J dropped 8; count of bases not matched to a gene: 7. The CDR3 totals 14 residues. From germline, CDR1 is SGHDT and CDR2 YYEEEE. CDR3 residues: CASRAAGGGDEQFF. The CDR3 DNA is TGTGCCAGCAGAGCAGCGGGAGGGGGAGATGAGCAGTTCTTC.

CDR3 loop: CSARGDAPTGELFF. Here the CDR3 DNA reads TGCAGTGCTAGGGGGGACGCGCCTACCGGGGAGCTGTTTTTT. The chain combines TRBV20-1 with TRBJ2-2; tentatively, D is TRBD1 or TRBD2 (5 bases each). Trimming removed 3 bases from V and 5 bases from J, with 13 bases in between. The CDR3 has 14 amino acids. Germline CDR1 is DFQATT and CDR2 is SNEGSKA (reference sequence).

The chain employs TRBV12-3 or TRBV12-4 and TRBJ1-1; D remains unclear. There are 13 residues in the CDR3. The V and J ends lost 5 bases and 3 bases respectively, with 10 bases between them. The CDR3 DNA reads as TGTGCCAGCAGTCCGGGCCCGGACACTGAAGCTTTCTTT. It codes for CASSPGPDTEAFF.

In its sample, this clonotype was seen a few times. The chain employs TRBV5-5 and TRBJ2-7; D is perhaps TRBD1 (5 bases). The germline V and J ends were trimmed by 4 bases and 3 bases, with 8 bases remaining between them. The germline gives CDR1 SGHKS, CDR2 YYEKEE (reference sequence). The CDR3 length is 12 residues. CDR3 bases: TGTGCCAGCAGCCGTCAGGGCTACGAGCAGTACGTC. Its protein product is CASSRQGYEQYV.

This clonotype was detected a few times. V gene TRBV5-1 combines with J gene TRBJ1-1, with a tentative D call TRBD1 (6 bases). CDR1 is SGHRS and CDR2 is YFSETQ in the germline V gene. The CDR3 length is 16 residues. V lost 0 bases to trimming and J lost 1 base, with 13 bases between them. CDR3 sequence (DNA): TGCGCCAGCAGCTTGGCAGTCGGGGGGGCGAACACTGAAGCTTTCTTT. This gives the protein CASSLAVGGANTEAFF.

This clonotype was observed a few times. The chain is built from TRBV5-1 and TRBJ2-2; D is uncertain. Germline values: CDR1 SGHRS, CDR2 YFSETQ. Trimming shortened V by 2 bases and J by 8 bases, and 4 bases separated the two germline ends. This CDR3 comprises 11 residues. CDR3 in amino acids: CASSFRGELFF. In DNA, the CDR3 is TGCGCCAGCAGCTTCAGGGGGGAGCTGTTTTTT.

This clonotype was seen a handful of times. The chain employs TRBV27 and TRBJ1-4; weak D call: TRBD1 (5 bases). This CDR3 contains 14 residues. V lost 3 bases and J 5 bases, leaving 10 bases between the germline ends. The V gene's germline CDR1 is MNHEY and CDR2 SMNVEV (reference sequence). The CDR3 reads CASSFYRPNEKLFF. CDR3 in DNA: TGTGCCAGCAGTTTCTACAGGCCCAATGAAAAACTGTTTTTT.

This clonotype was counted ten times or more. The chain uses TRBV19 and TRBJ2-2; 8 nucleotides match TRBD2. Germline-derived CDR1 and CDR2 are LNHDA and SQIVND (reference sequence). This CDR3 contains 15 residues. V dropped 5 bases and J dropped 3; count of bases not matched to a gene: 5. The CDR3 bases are TGTGCCAGTAGTGTGGGACTAGGCGACACCGGGGAGCTGTTTTTT. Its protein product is CASSVGLGDTGELFF.